Listed below are T cell receptor beta chains from one sample, sequenced in a study of long-term antiretroviral therapy in people with HIV. Sequencing used immunoSEQ multiplex PCR; TCRdb keeps in-frame clones, though not all of them. Of 25,000 to 35,000 clones in the sample, 75% to 90% were seen once. The source material was unsorted PBMCs, sampled almost 2.9 years after starting antiretroviral therapy. Receptors were obtained from a man aged 25 to 40 with HIV. CDR3s include the opening cysteine and the closing phenylalanine or tryptophan. Each record gives: V gene, J gene, CDR3 protein.

TRBV28	TRBJ1-4	CASSIWTGRNEKLFF
TRBV4-1	TRBJ2-3	CASSQDKSSGEGTDTQYF
TRBV5-1	TRBJ2-2	CASSSSRDIPTGELFF
TRBV28	TRBJ2-2	CASSPQTSGHTGELFF
TRBV19	TRBJ2-1	CASSIETGGSTNEQFF
TRBV7-2	TRBJ1-4	CASSPLLGGGEKLFF
TRBV5-4	TRBJ1-1	CASSFGWEGTEAFF
TRBV28	TRBJ1-4	CASSLSFGDLRSGWDEKLFF
TRBV5-4	TRBJ2-1	CASSPQPDTTGNEQFF
TRBV27	TRBJ2-7	CASSLSDRAEQYF
TRBV19	TRBJ1-5	CASSRSGEKLPQRNQPQHF
TRBV5-4	TRBJ2-3	CASSLAARGLGDTQYF
TRBV9	TRBJ2-2	CASSPRTGANTGELFF
TRBV28	TRBJ2-1	CASSFVNEQFF
TRBV28	TRBJ2-1	CASSLGYRAYNEQFF
TRBV27	TRBJ2-7	CASGPGTKQYF
TRBV11-2	TRBJ1-4	CASSLEGTEKLFF
TRBV5-4	TRBJ2-3	CASSLGSGVRDTQYF
TRBV4-1	TRBJ1-1	CASSQVPPSLF
TRBV14	TRBJ2-1	CASSTRLAGRSYNEQFF
TRBV2	TRBJ2-3	CASSEGGSGLAGGDTQYF
TRBV6-1	TRBJ2-1	CASSEGQGTYNEQFF
TRBV2	TRBJ1-5	CASTREGRGYSNQPQHF
TRBV4-1	TRBJ1-5	CASSLYLDWTANQPQHF
TRBV7-6	TRBJ1-5	CASSLGQQSNQPQHF
TRBV10-3	TRBJ1-5	CAISAGQGSNQPQHF
TRBV19	TRBJ1-6	CASSIGADNSPLHF
TRBV7-9	TRBJ2-3	CASSPSGGWADTQYF
TRBV27	TRBJ2-7	CASSFSRAYEQYF
TRBV4-1	TRBJ1-1	CASSKGGNTEAFF
TRBV6-5	TRBJ2-2	CASSYSTGNTGELFF
TRBV4-3	TRBJ2-4	CASSQAGARGENIQYF
TRBV28	TRBJ1-6	CASSPTGVYNSPLHF
TRBV5-4	TRBJ2-5	CASSPTGSSGETQYF
TRBV4-2	TRBJ2-5	CASSQGGGAGETQYF
TRBV5-4	TRBJ2-7	CASSLRTGGPYEQYF
TRBV19	TRBJ2-5	CASSAQGGAQETQYF
TRBV5-4	TRBJ2-7	CASSLDRGREQYF
TRBV9	TRBJ2-1	CASSPKNRGSYNEQFF
TRBV5-6	TRBJ2-7	CASSPGQPSHEQYF